Following are 22 T cell receptor beta chains from one sample sequenced in a study of T-cell reconstitution after alpha-beta-depleted transplantation in children. These receptors' antigens are unknown. Whole-study results and caveats: T-cell counts and diversity were attributed mostly to newly produced T cells one year after transplant.

For TCRbeta, the library was prepared with unique molecular identifiers. MiXCR, run by TCRdb on the PCR reads, gives a single entry per CDR3 protein. The sample gives 250,000 to 300,000 distinct CDR3 sequences, over 7% of which show up once; 9.1% is in the top ten. The material sequenced was peripheral blood, taken 360 days after TCRalphabeta/CD19-depleted stem cell transplant. These receptors were obtained from a female patient aged 2-15 years who had a stem cell transplant for Fanconi anemia, so the T cells may come from the graft donor.

The chain couples TRBV27 to TRBJ2-4; the D gene is possibly TRBD1 (6 bases). Germline lookup yields CDR1 MNHEY and CDR2 SMNVEV (reference sequence). V gave up 8 bases and J gave up 0 bases, with 14 bases separating them. The CDR3 runs to 15 residues. The CDR3: CASASPQGAKNIQYF. DNA for the CDR3: TGTGCCAGCGCATCACCACAGGGAGCCAAAAACATTCAGTACTTC.

This clonotype has only a few counts. The chain combines TRBV12-3 or TRBV12-4 with TRBJ2-1; D call uncertain. The CDR3 has 14 residues. Trimming removed 7 bases from V and 8 bases from J, with 18 bases in between. CDR3 residues: CASTLVSSGDEQFF. Here the CDR3 DNA reads TGTGCCAGCACCCTCGTCTCGTCGGGCGATGAGCAGTTCTTC.

The genes are TRBV28 and TRBJ2-4; D gene unclear. Germline assignment: CDR1 MDHEN and CDR2 SYDVKM. V dropped 4 bases and J dropped 9 bases, with 13 bases sitting between them. This CDR3 is built from 13 residues. CDR3 in amino acids: CASSSSTPPIQYF. The DNA of the CDR3 is TGTGCCAGCAGTTCGTCGACACCCCCCATTCAGTACTTC.

This clonotype has just a few counts. The V call is TRBV7-9, the J call TRBJ2-3; D is ambiguous. The CDR3 extends over 14 amino acids. V lost 3 bases and J 6 bases, leaving 13 bases between the germline ends. Germline V gene data show CDR1 as SEHNR and CDR2 as FQNEAQ (reference sequence). CDR3 sequence: CASSFGKLMDTQYF. CDR3 nucleotides: TGTGCCAGCAGCTTCGGAAAGTTGATGGATACGCAGTATTTT.

This clonotype has just a few counts. The chain carries TRBV28 and TRBJ2-1; 8 bases agree with TRBD2. This CDR3 comprises 15 residues. V lost 6 bases to trimming and J lost 6 bases; unmatched junction nucleotides: 10. CDR1 and CDR2 from the germline V gene are MDHEN and SYDVKM. The CDR3 is CASRLSSGALNEQFF. The CDR3 nucleotides are TGTGCCAGCAGACTTAGTAGCGGGGCGCTCAATGAGCAGTTCTTC.

This clonotype was counted ten times or more. V gene TRBV4-3 combines with J gene TRBJ1-3, with D perhaps matching TRBD1 (5 bases). Trimming shortened V by 0 bases and J by 11 bases, and 14 bases separated the two germline ends. The CDR3 has 14 residues. Germline CDR1 reads LGHNA; CDR2 reads YSLEER. CDR3 coding DNA: TGCGCCAGCAGCCAAGATGGGGCAACGTGGCCCATATATTTT. Protein product: CASSQDGATWPIYF.

This clonotype was picked up many times. CDR3 residues: CASRQGTETQYF. CDR3 nucleotides: TGTGCCAGCCGACAGGGCACAGAGACCCAGTACTTC. J is TRBJ2-5 and V is TRBV6-1; 7 positions match TRBD1. V shed 8 bases and J 4 bases; nucleotides not matched to a gene: 4. Looked up from germline, CDR1 is MNHNS and CDR2 is SASEGT. This CDR3 spans 12 amino acids.

This clonotype showed up many times. The V gene is TRBV6-5, the J gene TRBJ1-6; D perhaps matches TRBD1 (6 bases). From germline, CDR1 is MNHEY and CDR2 SVGAGI. Trimming left V 6 bases short and J 6 bases short, with 12 bases between. The CDR3 consists of 14 residues. As DNA, the CDR3 is TGTGCCAGCAGCCGTGGACAGAGTAATTCACCCCTCCACTTT. It yields the protein CASSRGQSNSPLHF.

This clonotype was found a few times. The V and J genes are TRBV20-1 and TRBJ1-6; D remains ambiguous. Germline loops: CDR1 DFQATT, CDR2 SNEGSKA (reference sequence). Between the trimmed V and J ends, which lost 2 bases and 0 bases, there was a span of 11 bases. This CDR3 spans 16 amino acids. The CDR3 bases are TGCAGTGCTAGATTCCGAGCCAGCTCCTATAATTCACCCCTCCACTTT. It specifies CSARFRASSYNSPLHF.

This clonotype showed up many times. This chain uses TRBV27 with TRBJ2-1, with D hard to call. This CDR3 has 14 amino acids. Germline V gene lookup returns CDR1 MNHEY and CDR2 SMNVEV (reference sequence). Trimming took 2 bases from V and 5 from J, leaving 10 bases between them. The CDR3 spells CASSLLGSDNEQFF. The CDR3 coding sequence is TGTGCCAGCAGTTTACTAGGATCCGACAATGAGCAGTTCTTC.

This clonotype has at least ten counts. The chain joins TRBV7-2 to TRBJ2-3; 8 bases align to TRBD2. The trim removed 6 bases at V and 4 bases at J, leaving 6 bases unmatched. Germline-derived CDR1 and CDR2 are SGHTA and FQGNSA. The CDR3 spans 14 residues. The CDR3 DNA is TGTGCCAGCAGAAGGACTAGCATACCAGATACGCAGTATTTT. The encoded protein is CASRRTSIPDTQYF.

The rearrangement joins TRBV6-1 to TRBJ1-1, with 8 bases aligning to TRBD1. Germline loops: CDR1 MNHNS, CDR2 SASEGT. The CDR3 contains 14 residues. J was trimmed by 2 bases and V by 2 bases; bases with no gene match: 1. CDR3 sequence: CASSEQGANTEAFF. DNA of the CDR3: TGTGCCAGCAGTGAACAGGGGGCTAACACTGAAGCTTTCTTT.

V and J are TRBV5-1 and TRBJ1-1, with D hard to call. The CDR3 is 15 amino acids. Deletions cut 0 bases from V and 3 bases from J, with 12 bases between. CDR1 and CDR2 (germline): SGHRS, YFSETQ. The CDR3: CASSLAGVGYTEAFF. CDR3 in DNA: TGCGCCAGCAGCTTGGCTGGGGTGGGGTACACTGAAGCTTTCTTT.

The table lists this clonotype with a few counts. The V call is TRBV4-3, the J call TRBJ1-1; TRBD1 might be the D (6 bases). The CDR3 contains 20 residues. V lost 0 bases to trimming and J lost 1 base, with 24 bases between them. The V gene's germline CDR1 is LGHNA and CDR2 YSLEER. CDR3 sequence: CASSQDAYRDRSRQNTEAFF. The CDR3 DNA reads TGCGCCAGCAGCCAAGACGCTTACCGAGACAGGAGTCGACAGAACACTGAAGCTTTCTTT.

The CDR3 loop reads CASTPLGRRGLREKLFF. CDR3 in DNA: TGTGCCAGCACCCCTTTAGGAAGGCGTGGGCTTCGGGAAAAACTGTTTTTT. The chain joins TRBV11-2 to TRBJ1-4, with D uncertain. With 7 bases removed from V and 8 bases from J, the gap between germline ends came to 26 bases. Germline V CDR1 and CDR2: SGHAT, FQNNGV. The CDR3 length is 17 residues.

A remark on this clonotype: One base away lies a much larger clone, so this may be a sequencing read error. A read error is likely, as this CDR3 ends without the conserved phenylalanine or tryptophan. This sequence joins TRBV10-3 and TRBJ2-5; TRBD2 agrees at 7 bases. There are 15 residues in the CDR3. Per the germline V gene, CDR1 is ENHRY and CDR2 is SYGVKD. The trim removed 8 bases at V and 5 bases at J, leaving 14 bases unmatched. CDR3 bases: TGTGCCATCCCGTCCTCACACGGGGGGAAGGAGACCCAGTACATC. Its protein is CAIPSSHGGKETQYI.

The table lists this clonotype with a few counts. The chain is built from TRBV30 and TRBJ2-5; D perhaps matches TRBD1 (5 bases). The CDR3 sequence is 11 residues long. The V end was cut by 4 bases, the J end by 4 bases, with 7 bases between. Germline V gene lookup returns CDR1 GTSNPN and CDR2 SVGIG (reference sequence). The CDR3 DNA sequence: TGTGCCTGGAAAGACAGAGAGACCCAGTACTTC. This sequence encodes CAWKDRETQYF.

In this sample, this clonotype turned up a few times. The rearrangement links TRBV5-1 to TRBJ1-2; D remains unclear. The length of the CDR3 is 12 residues. Per germline, CDR1 SGHRS and CDR2 YFSETQ. V was pared by 6 bases and J by 3 bases, with 9 bases between. CDR3 sequence reads: CASKGNHYGYTF. DNA of the CDR3: TGCGCCAGCAAGGGAAATCACTATGGCTACACCTTC.

This clonotype was detected ten times or more. V and J are TRBV6-5 and TRBJ1-5; possibly TRBD1 for D (5 bases). The germline CDR1 and CDR2 sequences are MNHEY and SVGAGI. The germline V and J ends were trimmed by 5 bases and 4 bases, with 15 bases remaining between them. CDR3 length equals 15 residues. The CDR3 sequence: CASSRGPRVNQPQHF. The CDR3 nucleotides read TGTGCCAGCAGTCGGGGACCCCGGGTAAATCAGCCCCAGCATTTT.

This clonotype has ten or more counts. This sequence joins TRBV29-1 and TRBJ2-5, with TRBD2 matching over 8 bases. Per the germline V gene, CDR1 is SQVTM and CDR2 is ANQGSEA. Losses at the gene ends were 7 bases for V and 5 bases for J; bases not matched to a gene: 12. The CDR3 length is 14 residues. The CDR3 DNA is TGCAGCGGGAAAGCGGGGGCCACCGGGGAGACCCAGTACTTC. As protein: CSGKAGATGETQYF.

As for this clonotype: Just one base apart from a much larger clone, this may be a read error. The chain employs TRBV5-1 and TRBJ2-2; a weak D match, TRBD2 (5 bases). The CDR3 loop spans 15 amino acids. V was shortened by 2 bases and J by 2 bases, with 10 bases between the two germline ends. Germline V gene data show CDR1 as SGHRS and CDR2 as YFSETQ. CDR3 region: CASSLPGINTGELFF. In DNA, the CDR3 is TGCGCCAGCAGCTTACCCGGGATTAACACCGGGGAGCTGTTTTTT.

The V and J genes are TRBV27 and TRBJ1-1, with 11 bases identical to TRBD1. Germline CDR1 MNHEY, CDR2 SMNVEV (reference sequence). V dropped 6 bases and J dropped 7; count of bases not matched to a gene: 7. The CDR3 is made up of 14 amino acids. CDR3 sequence reads: CASRFGQGAIEAFF. The CDR3 region has the DNA TGTGCCAGCAGATTCGGACAGGGGGCAATTGAAGCTTTCTTT.